The source of this T cell receptor beta chain is a study of shared clonotypes between healthy human individuals. CDR3 length: 12 amino acids. V was pared by 1 base and J by 13 bases, with 13 bases between. This table comes from immunoSEQ multiplex PCR, and its TCRdb copy is limited to in-frame clones, with some not included. The sample lists approximately 710,000 clones, 90% occurring once. The clonotype originates from a man aged 18-30 years in good health. Some clones in this sample may be carry-over from other donors' samples. The sequenced material came from memory CD8+ T cells from PBMCs. Subset specified: CD45RO+ cells pooled with CCR7-negative TemRA cells. The V and J genes are TRBV23-1 and TRBJ1-1; perhaps TRBD1 as D (6 bases). TRBV23-1 is an open reading frame whose function is uncertain. The CDR3 coding sequence is TGCGCCAGCAGTCAATTACAGGGCAAGGTTTTCTTT. Amino acid sequence: CASSQLQGKVFF.